This T cell receptor beta chain was obtained from a study of regulatory T cells in long-lasting Graves disease. Overall study context: By definition, persistent Graves' disease involved antithyroid drugs for over 5 years alongside positive TSH receptor antibodies.

This clonotype was seen a handful of times. No antigen is known for it. Time point noted: persistent/refractory GD, antithyroid drugs over 5 years with positive TRAb. After RNA was extracted from PBMCs, the TCR library was made from it. Combining iRepertoire HTBI primers with Arm-PCR of CDR3 regions, the authors built TCR beta libraries. Source study methods: Identification across samples found more than 55 TRBV and around 15 TRBJ segments. TCRdb reprocessed the multiplex PCR reads with MiXCR, giving one entry per CDR3 protein. The V and J calls follow TCRdb's processing rather than the paper's. The table has around 400,000 distinct CDR3 sequences, around 20% seen once. Study-level results: Newly diagnosed Graves' patients exceeded persistent ones in TCR diversity.

The CDR3 length is 15 residues. Trimming at V came to 3 bases and at J to 3 bases, leaving 8 bases not matched to a gene. CDR1 and CDR2 (germline): SGHTA, FQGTGA. This chain uses TRBV7-3 with TRBJ2-7; 7 bases match TRBD2. The sample in question was peripheral blood mononuclear cells (PBMCs), obtained when the disease was refractory, from a patient treated with antithyroid drugs. The TCR was taken from a female donor with Graves disease. The CDR3 region is CASSLWGGPIYEQYF. The CDR3 DNA is TGTGCCAGCAGCTTGTGGGGGGGACCCATCTACGAGCAGTACTTC.